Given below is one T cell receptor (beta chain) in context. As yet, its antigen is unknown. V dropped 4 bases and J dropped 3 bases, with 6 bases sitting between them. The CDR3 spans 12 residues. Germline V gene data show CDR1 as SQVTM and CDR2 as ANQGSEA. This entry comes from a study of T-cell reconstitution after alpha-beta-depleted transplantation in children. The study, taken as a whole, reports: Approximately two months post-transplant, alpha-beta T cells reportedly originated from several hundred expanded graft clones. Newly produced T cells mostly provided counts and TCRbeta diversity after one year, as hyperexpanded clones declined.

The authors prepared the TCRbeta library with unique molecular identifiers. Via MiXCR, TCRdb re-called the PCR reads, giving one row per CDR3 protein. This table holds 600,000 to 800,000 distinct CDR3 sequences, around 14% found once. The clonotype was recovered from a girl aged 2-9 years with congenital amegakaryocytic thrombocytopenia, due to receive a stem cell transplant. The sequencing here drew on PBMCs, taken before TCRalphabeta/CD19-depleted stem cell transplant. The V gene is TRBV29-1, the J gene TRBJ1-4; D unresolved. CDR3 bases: TGCAGCGTTGTAGCGTCTAATGAAAAACTGTTTTTT. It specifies CSVVASNEKLFF.